This is a list of T cell receptor beta chains from one sample in a study of regulatory T cells in long-lasting Graves disease. MiXCR was run by TCRdb on the multiplex PCR reads, yielding one entry per CDR3 protein. The table shows 300,000 to 400,000 distinct CDR3 sequences, with around a sixth occurring only once. The sample consisted of peripheral blood mononuclear cells (PBMCs), taken at new diagnosis, from a patient treated with antithyroid drugs. These TCRs come from a female donor with Graves disease. Each CDR3 is given with its conserved first and last residue.

J gene: TRBJ2-5; V gene: TRBV3-1; CDR3 protein: CASSPSSGGAEETQYF
J gene: TRBJ2-3; V gene: TRBV9; CDR3 protein: CASSVEGDRGRDTQYF
J gene: TRBJ2-3; V gene: TRBV27; CDR3 protein: CASSMRGAGRTDTQYF
J gene: TRBJ1-4; V gene: TRBV20-1; CDR3 protein: CSATPEQKLFF
J gene: TRBJ1-5; V gene: TRBV28; CDR3 protein: CASSPSQYRDRINQPQHF
J gene: TRBJ1-5; V gene: TRBV20-1; CDR3 protein: CSARDRQAGASNQPQHF
J gene: TRBJ2-1; V gene: TRBV12-3/TRBV12-4; CDR3 protein: CASSLMLSGGKFF
J gene: TRBJ1-1; V gene: TRBV11-2; CDR3 protein: CASSATLNTEAFF
J gene: TRBJ2-3; V gene: TRBV4-2; CDR3 protein: CASSIGRDTQYF
J gene: TRBJ1-2; V gene: TRBV11-1; CDR3 protein: CASSLATGSGYTF
J gene: TRBJ2-3; V gene: TRBV27; CDR3 protein: CASSFWGPRAGQTSTDTQYF
J gene: TRBJ2-7; V gene: TRBV18; CDR3 protein: CASSETDPYEQYF
J gene: TRBJ2-7; V gene: TRBV9; CDR3 protein: CASSATHPDRGKGEQYF
J gene: TRBJ1-5; V gene: TRBV20-1; CDR3 protein: CSAIRQSGSQPQHF
J gene: TRBJ2-7; V gene: TRBV7-2; CDR3 protein: CASSLAQGVLYEQYF
J gene: TRBJ2-2; V gene: TRBV28; CDR3 protein: CASSLLAGTTGELFF
J gene: TRBJ1-3; V gene: TRBV19; CDR3 protein: CASKRQGRSGNTIYF
J gene: TRBJ2-3; V gene: TRBV5-1; CDR3 protein: CASSLDGALTDTQYF
J gene: TRBJ2-7; V gene: TRBV20-1; CDR3 protein: CSARDPGTSGEQYF
J gene: TRBJ2-1; V gene: TRBV7-9; CDR3 protein: CASSPSVLESDNEQFF
J gene: TRBJ2-1; V gene: TRBV30; CDR3 protein: CAWSVGASSYNEQFF
J gene: TRBJ1-5; V gene: TRBV6-2/TRBV6-3; CDR3 protein: CASSGHGYGNQPQHF
J gene: TRBJ2-1; V gene: TRBV10-3; CDR3 protein: CAISESLASGKGNEQFF
J gene: TRBJ2-2; V gene: TRBV4-1; CDR3 protein: CASSQPGLARISPGELFF
J gene: TRBJ2-7; V gene: TRBV7-6; CDR3 protein: CASSSVRDRGFEQYF
J gene: TRBJ2-7; V gene: TRBV4-1; CDR3 protein: CASSQGRRTFF
J gene: TRBJ1-4; V gene: TRBV19; CDR3 protein: CASSQSEGGYGKLFF
J gene: TRBJ1-1; V gene: TRBV27; CDR3 protein: CASSFGKEAFF
J gene: TRBJ2-1; V gene: TRBV11-2; CDR3 protein: CASSSPRDGNEQFF
J gene: TRBJ1-1; V gene: TRBV30; CDR3 protein: CAWSAENTEAFF
J gene: TRBJ2-3; V gene: TRBV10-2; CDR3 protein: CASTLAGEGDTQYF
J gene: TRBJ2-1; V gene: TRBV12-3/TRBV12-4; CDR3 protein: CASSYWLATYNEQFF
J gene: TRBJ2-5; V gene: TRBV15; CDR3 protein: CATGDRARSETQYF